This TCR beta chain was profiled in a study of blood T cells in healthy people across ages. Points from the study as a whole: Naive CD4+ cell counts and diversity both ran higher in long-lived than in aged donors.

This clonotype has a handful of counts. Its antigen is undetermined. Germline loops: CDR1 ENHRY, CDR2 SYGVKD. The CDR3 is made up of 15 amino acids. With 7 bases clipped from V and 5 bases from J, the junction kept 12 bases outside the gene matches. A second PCR, run for roughly 7 to 11 cycles, used a sample-barcoded 5' primer plus a J-beta primer mix. Any given sample supplied a minimum of 2.5 million CDR3-containing paired-end reads. From the 5' RACE reads, TCRdb called clonotypes with MiXCR, one entry per CDR3 protein. Among about 780,000 distinct CDR3 sequences listed, roughly 46% were seen once. The V gene is TRBV10-3, the J gene TRBJ2-7; 9 bases are a match to TRBD2. Sequencing was performed on blood. This TCR was recovered from an elderly man in good health. The CDR3 region has the DNA TGTGCCATCAAGGCCGGGACTAGCCGCCTAGACGAGCAGTACTTC. It specifies CAIKAGTSRLDEQYF.